The 11 T cell receptor beta chains below were found in one sample sequenced in a study of beta chain features in type 1 diabetes. Investigators reverse transcribed all isolated RNA, so they sequenced expressed TCRB transcripts. TCRdb's copy holds only in-frame clones and misses some; the assay was immunoSEQ multiplex PCR. The sample holds some 300,000 clones; 8% are singletons and the top ten take 1%. The specimen was central memory CD4+ T cells from blood. All receptors come from a woman younger than 35 in good health.

The chain carries TRBV6-9 and TRBJ1-1, with 11 bases aligning to TRBD1. J lost 6 bases, V lost 6 bases, and 6 bases had no gene match. This CDR3 is built from 14 residues. Germline lookup yields CDR1 MNHGY and CDR2 SVAAGI. The CDR3 reads CASSGGTGGPEAFF. The CDR3 DNA reads as TGTGCCAGCAGCGGAGGGACAGGGGGTCCTGAAGCTTTCTTT.

This clone has only a few counts. The rearrangement uses TRBV28 and TRBJ2-3, with D unclear. Germline assignment: CDR1 MDHEN and CDR2 SYDVKM. V lost 6 bases and J 2 bases, leaving 12 bases between the germline ends. This CDR3 spans 14 amino acids. Here the CDR3 reads CASRGLQFTDTQYF. The CDR3 DNA follows: TGTGCCAGCAGAGGGCTTCAGTTCACAGATACGCAGTATTTT. The complete variable domain, with remaining parts taken from reference TRBV28 and TRBJ2-3, reads DVKVTQSSRYLVKRTGEKVFLECVQDMDHENMFWYRQDPGLGLRLIYFSYDVKMKEKGDIPEGYSVSREKKERFSLILESASTNQTSMYLCASRGLQFTDTQYFGPGTRLTVL.

Written as DNA, the CDR3 is TGCGCCAGCAGCAGTTTAGAGACCCAGTACTTC. Its protein product is CASSSLETQYF. V and J are TRBV5-1 and TRBJ2-5; no firm D call. This CDR3 contains 11 residues. Germline CDR1 reads SGHRS; CDR2 reads YFSETQ. Trimming left V 4 bases short and J 4 bases short, with 5 bases between.

This clone has a count of ten or more. One end of the junction varies from germline; a read error may be responsible. At the DNA level, this CDR3 is encoded by other sequences in the same sample as well. The gene calls are TRBV18 and TRBJ2-5; 10 bases are shared with TRBD2. Germline V gives CDR1 KGHSH, CDR2 LQKENI. The CDR3 has 14 amino acids. This CDR3 is CASSPLAGKETQYF. CDR3 nucleotides: TGTGCCAGCTCCCCACTAGCGGGAAAAGAGACCCAGTACTTC.

This clone was detected a few times. The rearrangement joins TRBV7-2 to TRBJ2-1; TRBD2 might be the D (5 bases). Looked up from germline, CDR1 is SGHTA and CDR2 is FQGNSA. V shed 3 bases and J shed 3 bases, with 6 bases lying between them. This CDR3 spans 13 amino acids. This CDR3 is CASSFRDYNEQFF. CDR3 DNA: TGTGCCAGCAGCTTTCGGGACTACAATGAGCAGTTCTTC.

This clone occurred a few times. The CDR3: CASSPGGTGLQNTEAFF. The CDR3 DNA follows: TGTGCCAGCAGTCCCGGCGGGACAGGGTTGCAGAACACTGAAGCTTTCTTT. The chain combines TRBV28 with TRBJ1-1, with 9 nucleotides matching TRBD1. The CDR3 is 17 residues long. From germline, CDR1 is MDHEN and CDR2 SYDVKM. V lost 5 bases, J lost 1 base, and 11 bases stayed unmatched. The full variable domain, rest sourced from reference TRBV28 and TRBJ1-1, is DVKVTQSSRYLVKRTGEKVFLECVQDMDHENMFWYRQDPGLGLRLIYFSYDVKMKEKGDIPEGYSVSREKKERFSLILESASTNQTSMYLCASSPGGTGLQNTEAFFGQGTRLTVV.

This CDR3 is CASSQGGAWTEAFF. Written as DNA, the CDR3 is TGTGCCAGCAGCCAAGGGGGCGCCTGGACTGAAGCTTTCTTT. The chain combines TRBV11-3 with TRBJ1-1, with TRBD1 matching over 7 bases. The germline V gene encodes CDR1 SGHNT and CDR2 YENEEA. The CDR3 covers 14 residues. After removal of 5 bases from V and 5 bases from J, the junction contained 8 bases not matched to a gene. Supplemented by reference TRBV11-3 and TRBJ1-1, the full variable domain reads EAGVVQSPRYKIIEKKQPVAFWCNPISGHNTLYWYLQNLGQGPELLIRYENEEAVDDSQLPKDRFSAERLKGVDSTLKIQPAELGDSAVYLCASSQGGAWTEAFFGQGTRLTVV.

This clone was seen more than once but under ten times. The chain couples TRBV7-9 to TRBJ2-5; TRBD1 matches 8 bases. Trimming cost V 5 bases and J 1 base; bases outside gene matches: 12. CDR1 is SEHNR, CDR2 FQNEAQ, per germline (reference sequence). The CDR3 has 17 residues. CDR3: CASSPGQGITSQETQYF. For the CDR3, the DNA is TGTGCCAGCAGCCCCGGACAGGGCATCACTAGCCAAGAGACCCAGTACTTC.

The table lists this clone with a few counts. The V gene is TRBV5-1, the J gene TRBJ2-5, with D maybe TRBD1 (6 bases). Germline V gives CDR1 SGHRS, CDR2 YFSETQ. Trimming pared 4 bases from V and 3 bases from J, leaving 13 bases between. The CDR3 is 14 residues long. The CDR3 nucleotides read TGCGCCAGCAGCCGGACAGCTTCAAAAGAGACCCAGTACTTC. This encodes CASSRTASKETQYF.

Only a few counts were recorded for this clone. This sequence joins TRBV29-1 and TRBJ1-2; D perhaps matches TRBD1 (6 bases). Trimming left V 6 bases short and J 7 bases short, with 24 bases between. The CDR3 has 15 residues. The germline CDR1 and CDR2 sequences are SQVTM and ANQGSEA. The CDR3 loop reads CSVRGADRKSIGYTF. DNA of the CDR3: TGCAGCGTGAGAGGGGCTGACAGGAAGTCGATTGGCTACACCTTC.

Concerning this clone itself: A junction end diverges from the germline sequence, so it may reflect a read error. This CDR3 is also generated by other DNA sequences in the sample. The chain links TRBV29-1 to TRBJ1-2; D is ambiguous. CDR1 is SQVTM and CDR2 is ANQGSEA in the germline V gene. The CDR3 consists of 12 residues. The CDR3 DNA reads as TGCAGCGTCGAAGGTCGCCCCTATGGCTACACCTTC. Its protein is CSVEGRPYGYTF. The full variable domain, its missing parts supplied by reference TRBV29-1 and TRBJ1-2, is SAVISQKPSRDICQRGTSLTIQCQVDSQVTMMFWYRQQPGQSLTLIATANQGSEATYESGFVIDKFPISRPNLTFSTLTVSNMSPEDSSIYLCSVEGRPYGYTFGSGTRLTVV.